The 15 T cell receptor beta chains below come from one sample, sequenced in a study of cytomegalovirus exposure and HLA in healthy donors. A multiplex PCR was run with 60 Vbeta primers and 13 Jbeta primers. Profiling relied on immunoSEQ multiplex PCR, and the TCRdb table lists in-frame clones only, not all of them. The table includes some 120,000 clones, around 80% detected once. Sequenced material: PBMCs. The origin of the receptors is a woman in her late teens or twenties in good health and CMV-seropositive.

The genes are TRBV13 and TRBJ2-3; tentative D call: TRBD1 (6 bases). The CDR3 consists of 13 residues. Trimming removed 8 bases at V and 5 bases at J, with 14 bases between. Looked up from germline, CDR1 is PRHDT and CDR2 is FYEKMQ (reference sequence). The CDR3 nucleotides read TGTGCCAGCGGGGGCCTCCGGAGAGATACGCAGTATTTT. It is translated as CASGGLRRDTQYF.

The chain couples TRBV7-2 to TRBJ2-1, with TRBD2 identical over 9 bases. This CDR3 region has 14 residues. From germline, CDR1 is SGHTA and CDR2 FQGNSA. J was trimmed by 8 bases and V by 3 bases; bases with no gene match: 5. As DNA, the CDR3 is TGTGCCAGCAGCTTGGCGGGGGGGCCCTATGAGCAGTTCTTC. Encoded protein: CASSLAGGPYEQFF.

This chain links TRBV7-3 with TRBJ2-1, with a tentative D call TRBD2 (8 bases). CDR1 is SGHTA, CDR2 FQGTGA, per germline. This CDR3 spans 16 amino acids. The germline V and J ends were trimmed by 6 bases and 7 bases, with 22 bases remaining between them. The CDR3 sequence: CASSPGGARGGNEQFF. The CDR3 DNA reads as TGTGCCAGCAGTCCAGGGGGGGCACGCGGGGGGAATGAGCAGTTCTTC. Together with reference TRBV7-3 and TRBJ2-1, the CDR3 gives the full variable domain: GAGVSQTPSNKVTEKGKYVELRCDPISGHTALYWYRQSLGQGPEFLIYFQGTGAADDSGLPNDRFFAVRPEGSVSTLKIQRTERGDSAVYLCASSPGGARGGNEQFFGPGTRLTVL.

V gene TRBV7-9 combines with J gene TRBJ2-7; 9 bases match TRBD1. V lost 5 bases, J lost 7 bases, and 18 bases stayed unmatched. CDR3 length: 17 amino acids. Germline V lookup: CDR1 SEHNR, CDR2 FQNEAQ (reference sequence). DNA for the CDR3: TGTGCCAGCAGCCACGACCCGGGACAGGGAAATCTTTGGGAGCAGTACTTC. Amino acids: CASSHDPGQGNLWEQYF.

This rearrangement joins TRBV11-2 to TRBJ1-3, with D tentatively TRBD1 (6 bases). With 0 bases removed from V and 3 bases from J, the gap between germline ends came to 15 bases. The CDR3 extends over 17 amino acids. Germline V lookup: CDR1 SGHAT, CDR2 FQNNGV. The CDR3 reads CASSLDPRGIHGNTIYF. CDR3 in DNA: TGTGCCAGCAGCTTAGATCCAAGGGGGATACATGGAAACACCATATATTTT.

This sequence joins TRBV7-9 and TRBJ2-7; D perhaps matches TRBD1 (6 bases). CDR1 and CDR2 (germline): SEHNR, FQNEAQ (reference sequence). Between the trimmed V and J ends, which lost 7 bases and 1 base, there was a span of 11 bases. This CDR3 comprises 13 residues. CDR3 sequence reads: CASTPQGSYEQYF. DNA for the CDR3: TGTGCCAGCACCCCACAGGGATCCTACGAGCAGTACTTC.

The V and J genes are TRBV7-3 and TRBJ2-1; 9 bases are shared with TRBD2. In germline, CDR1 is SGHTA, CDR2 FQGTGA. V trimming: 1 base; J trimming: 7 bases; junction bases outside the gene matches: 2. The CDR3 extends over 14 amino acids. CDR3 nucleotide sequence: TGTGCCAGCAGCTTAAGCGGGGGGGCAAATGAGCAGTTCTTC. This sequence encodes CASSLSGGANEQFF.

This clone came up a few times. As DNA, the CDR3 is TGTGCCAGCAGCTTTAGAGTTAACACTGAAGCTTTCTTT. It encodes CASSFRVNTEAFF. The chain combines TRBV13 with TRBJ1-1; D not resolved. Per the germline V gene, CDR1 is PRHDT and CDR2 is FYEKMQ (reference sequence). Trimming shortened V by 3 bases and J by 2 bases, and 7 bases separated the two germline ends. The CDR3 totals 13 residues.

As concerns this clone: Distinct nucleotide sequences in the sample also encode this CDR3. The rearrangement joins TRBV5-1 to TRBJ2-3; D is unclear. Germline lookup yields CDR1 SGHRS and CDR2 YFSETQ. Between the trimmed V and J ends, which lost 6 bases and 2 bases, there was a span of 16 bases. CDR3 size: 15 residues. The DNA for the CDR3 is TGCGCCAGCACCCCGAGCAGGCCTTCCACAGATACGCAGTATTTT. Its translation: CASTPSRPSTDTQYF. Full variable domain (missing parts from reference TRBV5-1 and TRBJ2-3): KAGVTQTPRYLIKTRGQQVTLSCSPISGHRSVSWYQQTPGQGLQFLFEYFSETQRNKGNFPGRFSGRQFSNSRSEMNVSTLELGDSALYLCASTPSRPSTDTQYFGPGTRLTVL.

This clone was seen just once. The CDR3: CASSGGLAGSTDTQYF. As DNA, the CDR3 is TGTGCCAGCAGCGGGGGACTAGCGGGGAGCACAGATACGCAGTATTTT. The rearrangement uses TRBV7-9 and TRBJ2-3; 13 bases are shared with TRBD2. Germline CDR1 and CDR2: SEHNR and FQNEAQ (reference sequence). The CDR3 is 16 residues long. J lost 0 bases, V lost 5 bases, and 2 bases had no gene match.

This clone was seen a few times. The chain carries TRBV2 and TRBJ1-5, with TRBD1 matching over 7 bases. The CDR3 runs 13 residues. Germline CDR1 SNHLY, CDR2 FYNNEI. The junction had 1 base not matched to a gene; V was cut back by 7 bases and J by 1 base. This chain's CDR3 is CASNRGSNQPQHF. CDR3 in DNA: TGTGCCAGCAACAGGGGAAGCAATCAGCCCCAGCATTTT.

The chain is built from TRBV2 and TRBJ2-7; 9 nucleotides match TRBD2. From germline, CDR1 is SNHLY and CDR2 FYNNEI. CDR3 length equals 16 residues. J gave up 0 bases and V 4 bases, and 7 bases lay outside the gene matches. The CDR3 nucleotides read TGTGCCAGCAGTGCTAGCGGGGTTACCCCCTCCTACGAGCAGTACTTC. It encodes CASSASGVTPSYEQYF.

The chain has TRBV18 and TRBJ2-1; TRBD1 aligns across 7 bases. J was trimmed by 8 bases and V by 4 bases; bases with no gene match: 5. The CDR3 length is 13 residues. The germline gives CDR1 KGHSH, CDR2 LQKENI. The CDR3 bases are TGTGCCAGCTCACTCGACAGGGCCGATGAGCAGTTCTTC. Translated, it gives CASSLDRADEQFF.

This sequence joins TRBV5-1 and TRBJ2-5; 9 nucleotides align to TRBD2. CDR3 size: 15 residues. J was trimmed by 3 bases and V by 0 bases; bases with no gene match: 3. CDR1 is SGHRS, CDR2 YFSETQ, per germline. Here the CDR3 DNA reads TGCGCCAGCAGCTTGGCCTTAGCGGGGGAAGAGACCCAGTACTTC. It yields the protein CASSLALAGEETQYF.

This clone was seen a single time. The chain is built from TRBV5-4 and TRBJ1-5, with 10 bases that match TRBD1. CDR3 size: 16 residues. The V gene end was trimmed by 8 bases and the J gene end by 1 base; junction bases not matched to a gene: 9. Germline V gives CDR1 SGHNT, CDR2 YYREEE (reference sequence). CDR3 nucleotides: TGTGCCAGATCGGACAGGGGGGATCGAAGCAATCAGCCCCAGCATTTT. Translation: CARSDRGDRSNQPQHF.